Following are 21 T cell receptor beta chains from one sample sequenced in a study of blood T cells in healthy people across ages. Primers used in a second PCR of roughly 6 to 11 cycles were a sample-barcoded 5' primer and a J-beta primer mix. TCRdb itself ran the 5' RACE reads through MiXCR, one entry per CDR3 protein. Counted here are about 1.6 million distinct CDR3 sequences, around 36% occurring once; the ten biggest clones make up roughly 12%. The sample consisted of blood. The receptors were gathered from a woman aged 25 to 39 in good health.

The J gene is TRBJ1-2, the V gene TRBV6-2 or TRBV6-3, with a possible D match to TRBD1 (6 bases). Trimming took off 6 bases at V and 8 bases at J, with 25 bases between the two ends. Germline values: CDR1 MNHEY, CDR2 SVGEGT. The CDR3 loop spans 16 amino acids. The CDR3 region is CASRSPGTFNNGGYTF. For the CDR3, the DNA is TGTGCCAGCAGAAGTCCCGGGACATTCAACAATGGGGGCTACACCTTC.

This clonotype was recorded many times. V usage is TRBV6-1 and J usage is TRBJ2-7; tentatively, D is TRBD2 (6 bases). Germline lookup yields CDR1 MNHNS and CDR2 SASEGT. V gave up 6 bases and J gave up 2 bases, with 17 bases separating them. The CDR3 loop spans 15 amino acids. CDR3 in DNA: TGTGCCAGCAGCCCCTGGACGCGGGAAACCTACGAGCAGTACTTC. Its protein product is CASSPWTRETYEQYF.

This clonotype was seen a few times. The chain combines TRBV12-3 or TRBV12-4 with TRBJ2-1, with D hard to call. The ends were cut back, 7 bases at V and 2 bases at J, with 15 bases in the middle. The CDR3 totals 15 residues. CDR3 in amino acids: CASNAPGQPYNEQFF. The DNA of the CDR3 is TGTGCCAGCAACGCGCCTGGGCAGCCCTACAATGAGCAGTTCTTC.

The sample holds a few counts of this clonotype. This chain joins TRBV7-9 and TRBJ2-5; 8 bases fit TRBD2. The DNA end is a closer match to TRBJ2-7, so the J assignment may be wrong. Germline V CDR1 and CDR2: SEHNR, FQNEAQ (reference sequence). This CDR3 has 14 residues. The CDR3 coding sequence is TGTGCCAGCAGCCCGGGGGGGAGCTGGGACGAGCAGTACTTC. Translated, it gives CASSPGGSWDEQYF.

This clonotype came up a few times. CDR3 sequence: CAISSGAGVDTQYF. In DNA, the CDR3 is TGTGCCATCAGTAGCGGGGCCGGTGTAGATACGCAGTATTTT. The chain carries TRBV10-3 and TRBJ2-3; TRBD2 matches at 7 bases. The CDR3 extends over 14 amino acids. Germline CDR1 is ENHRY and CDR2 is SYGVKD. The ends lost 5 bases at V and 5 bases at J; junction bases unmatched: 7.

The chain combines TRBV6-6 with TRBJ1-2; D might be TRBD1 (6 bases). This CDR3 spans 14 amino acids. V shed 7 bases and J shed 5 bases, with 17 bases lying between them. From germline, CDR1 is MNHNY and CDR2 SVGAGI (reference sequence). CDR3 residues: CASKGGTALYGYTF. CDR3 DNA sequence: TGTGCCAGCAAAGGGGGTACTGCTCTATATGGCTACACCTTC.

The chain joins TRBV5-1 to TRBJ2-4; D gene ambiguous. The tail of the sequence fits TRBJ2-7 better, so the J call may be wrong. The CDR3 is 14 amino acids. CDR1 is SGHRS and CDR2 is YFSETQ in the germline V gene. The CDR3 nucleotides are TGCGCCAGCAGCTTTGACACCAACTCCTACGAGCAGTACTTC. This codes for CASSFDTNSYEQYF.

This clonotype was picked up a small number of times. The chain combines TRBV6-1 with TRBJ2-1, with unresolved D. CDR3 size: 12 residues. V was shortened by 6 bases and J by 5 bases, with 8 bases between the two germline ends. Germline-derived CDR1 and CDR2 are MNHNS and SASEGT. The CDR3 nucleotides are TGTGCCAGCAGGGGTCAGGACAATGAGCAGTTCTTC. It specifies CASRGQDNEQFF.

This clonotype was observed a few times. The chain has TRBV9 and TRBJ2-1; D is tentatively TRBD1 or TRBD2 (5 bases each). CDR1 is SGDLS, CDR2 YYNGEE, per germline. The V end was cut by 2 bases, the J end by 9 bases, with 15 bases between. The CDR3 has 14 amino acids. The CDR3 here is CASSVGDQGSEQFF. The CDR3 DNA is TGTGCCAGCAGCGTGGGGGACCAGGGTAGTGAGCAGTTCTTC.

The chain uses TRBV6-2 or TRBV6-3 and TRBJ2-7; D remains unclear. Germline V gives CDR1 MNHEY, CDR2 SVGEGT. Deletions cut 6 bases from V and 1 base from J, with 19 bases between. The CDR3 sequence is 16 residues long. CDR3 protein: CASSSLNSYPSYEQYF. DNA of the CDR3: TGTGCCAGCAGCTCCCTCAACAGTTACCCATCCTACGAGCAGTACTTC.

At least ten counts were recorded for this clonotype. J is TRBJ2-5 and V is TRBV10-3, with 7 bases that match TRBD1. The V gene end was trimmed by 0 bases and the J gene end by 1 base; junction bases not matched to a gene: 2. This CDR3 is 15 amino acids long. Germline loops: CDR1 ENHRY, CDR2 SYGVKD. For the CDR3, the DNA is TGTGCCATCAGTGAGTCGGCAGGGGGCCAAGAGACCCAGTACTTC. This encodes CAISESAGGQETQYF.

The chain employs TRBV18 and TRBJ2-7, with D tentatively TRBD2 (5 bases). The CDR3 sequence is 13 residues long. The germline V gene encodes CDR1 KGHSH and CDR2 LQKENI. V was pared by 5 bases and J by 4 bases, with 12 bases between. This CDR3 reads CASSSETTYEQYF. The CDR3 DNA sequence: TGTGCCAGCTCATCCGAGACTACATACGAGCAGTACTTC.

This chain joins TRBV5-6 and TRBJ1-5; 7 bases are a match to TRBD1. Germline V gene sequence: CDR1 SGHDT, CDR2 YYEEEE. The ends lost 9 bases at V and 6 bases at J; junction bases unmatched: 12. There are 14 residues in the CDR3. Written as DNA, the CDR3 is TGTGCCATCAAGCCAGGGGGGGTAGTTCAGCCCCAGCATTTT. It specifies CAIKPGGVVQPQHF.

This clonotype has more than one count but fewer than ten. This sequence joins TRBV29-1 and TRBJ1-2; 11 nucleotides agree with TRBD1. There are 13 residues in the CDR3. The germline CDR1 and CDR2 sequences are SQVTM and ANQGSEA. V lost 6 bases, J lost 7 bases, and 7 bases stayed unmatched. Here the CDR3 reads CSVPGTGGFGYTF. Written as DNA, the CDR3 is TGCAGCGTGCCCGGGACAGGGGGATTTGGCTACACCTTC.

About this clonotype itself: A single base separates this from a much larger clone, so it may be a read error. The chain is built from TRBV7-6 and TRBJ1-2; D gene unclear. The CDR3 consists of 15 residues. Germline values: CDR1 SGHVS, CDR2 FNYEAQ. The CDR3 here is CASSLNPAPEYGCTF. The CDR3 bases are TGTGCCAGCAGCTTAAACCCAGCCCCAGAGTATGGCTGCACCTTC.

This chain connects TRBV4-2 to TRBJ2-2, with D unresolved. CDR1 is LGHNA, CDR2 YNFKEQ, per germline. This CDR3 is 16 amino acids long. Trimming pared 0 bases from V and 1 base from J, leaving 9 bases between. CDR3 bases: TGTGCCAGCAGCCAAGACGGCGGAAGGAACACCGGGGAGCTGTTTTTT. Protein product: CASSQDGGRNTGELFF.

V and J are TRBV12-3 or TRBV12-4 and TRBJ2-1; 8 bases agree with TRBD2. This CDR3 spans 15 amino acids. The J segment lost 1 base and the V segment lost 5 bases, leaving 4 bases of the junction unmatched. The CDR3 reads CASSKERESYNEQFF. In DNA form, the CDR3 reads TGTGCCAGCAGTAAGGAGCGGGAGTCCTACAATGAGCAGTTCTTC.

The V call is TRBV7-6, the J call TRBJ2-5, with D perhaps matching TRBD1 or TRBD2 (5 bases each). Germline values: CDR1 SGHVS, CDR2 FNYEAQ. Deletions cut 4 bases from V and 5 bases from J, with 8 bases between. There are 12 residues in the CDR3. The CDR3, as DNA: TGTGCCAGCAGCTGGGGGATCGAGACCCAGTACTTC. Protein product: CASSWGIETQYF.

The chain joins TRBV27 to TRBJ2-1, with TRBD1 matching 8 bases. CDR3 length: 14 residues. Trimming took 6 bases from V and 3 from J; bases not matched to a gene: 4. From germline, CDR1 is MNHEY and CDR2 SMNVEV (reference sequence). Here the CDR3 reads CASRQTGDYNEQFF. The CDR3 DNA reads TGTGCCAGCAGGCAGACAGGGGACTACAATGAGCAGTTCTTC.

In its sample, this clonotype was seen a few times. The junction does not match germline at one end; this may be a read error. The gene calls are TRBV6-5 and TRBJ2-7; the match to TRBD2 covers 7 bases. CDR3 length: 16 amino acids. The germline V gene has CDR1 MNHEY and CDR2 SVGAGI. CDR3 region: CASSQLGLGNSHEQYF. CDR3 in DNA: TGTGCCAGCAGTCAACTCGGACTAGGTAACTCCCACGAGCAGTACTTC.

The chain carries TRBV6-1 and TRBJ1-1, with D hard to call. This CDR3 contains 14 residues. V was pared by 2 bases and J by 4 bases, with 11 bases between. Germline-derived CDR1 and CDR2 are MNHNS and SASEGT. In DNA form, the CDR3 reads TGTGCCAGCAGTGAAATGCGAGTGGGCACTGAAGCTTTCTTT. Translating it yields CASSEMRVGTEAFF.